The entry below describes one TCR beta chain. Original handling: Counting gave a median of around 90,000 TCRs per sample, with values ranging from roughly 23,224 to 700,000. Via MiXCR, TCRdb re-called the RACE reads, giving one row per CDR3 protein. The V and J calls come from TCRdb's annotation, not from the publication. The sample holds under 130,000 distinct CDR3 sequences; around 34% are singletons and the top ten take about 2.7%. Described time point: patch test 3, about 24 weeks after DPC sensitization. Treatment given: therapeutic diphenylcyclopropenone sensitization with weekly scalp DPC. Someone pulled total RNA out of unfractionated whole blood. This sample was taken from a study of human T cells and chemical hapten exposure. The TCR was taken from a man aged 40-49 years with alopecia areata. Some clones in this sample may be carry-over from other donors' samples. This specimen was whole blood, taken in connection with sensitization to the hapten diphenylcyclopropenone (DPC).

The CDR3 DNA sequence: TGTGCTAGTGGTTTGAGGCCTTCAGGTGAGCAGTTCTTC. This gives the protein CASGLRPSGEQFF. This chain joins TRBV12-5 and TRBJ2-1, with unresolved D. The CDR3 runs to 13 residues. Deletions cut 2 bases from V and 9 bases from J, with 11 bases between. CDR1 and CDR2 from the germline V gene are LGHNT and FRNRAP.